These 21 T cell receptor beta chains came from one sample sequenced in a study of cytomegalovirus exposure and HLA in healthy donors. This PCR relied on a set of 60 Vbeta primers and 13 Jbeta primers. Produced via immunoSEQ multiplex PCR; TCRdb's table is partial and in-frame only. Here the sample spans under 150,000 clones, around 70% being singletons. Sequencing input: PBMCs. The receptors come from a woman aged 55-75 years in good health and CMV-seropositive.

The chain is built from TRBV13 and TRBJ1-4; the match to TRBD1 covers 7 bases. Germline-derived CDR1 and CDR2 are PRHDT and FYEKMQ (reference sequence). V was pared by 5 bases and J by 1 base, with 4 bases of the junction left unmatched. This CDR3 is built from 15 residues. CDR3 sequence reads: CASSRQGGTNEKLFF. CDR3 in DNA: TGTGCCAGCAGCAGGCAGGGGGGAACTAATGAAAAACTGTTTTTT.

Only one count was recorded for this clone. The rearrangement uses TRBV5-8 and TRBJ1-5; TRBD1 might be the D (5 bases). CDR1 is SGHTS, CDR2 YDEGEE, per germline. Trimming left V 4 bases short and J 1 base short, with 12 bases between. There are 15 residues in the CDR3. In DNA form, the CDR3 reads TGTGCCAGCAGCCCTTCAAGGGGCAGCAATCAGCCCCAGCATTTT. Translating it yields CASSPSRGSNQPQHF.

The rearrangement uses TRBV9 and TRBJ1-4, with a weak D call TRBD1 (6 bases). The germline CDR1 and CDR2 sequences are SGDLS and YYNGEE. Trimming pared 3 bases from V and 8 bases from J, leaving 17 bases between. CDR3 size: 15 residues. The CDR3 spells CASSAQRGGGEKLFF. The CDR3 DNA reads TGTGCCAGCAGCGCCCAGAGGGGGGGCGGCGAAAAACTGTTTTTT.

The V gene is TRBV6-1, the J gene TRBJ2-4; 7 positions agree with TRBD1. CDR3 length: 13 residues. Germline-derived CDR1 and CDR2 are MNHNS and SASEGT. V was pared by 10 bases and J by 7 bases, with 10 bases of the junction left unmatched. The CDR3 sequence: CAIPVQGQNIQYF. As DNA, the CDR3 is TGTGCCATCCCAGTCCAGGGACAGAACATTCAGTACTTC.

The chain combines TRBV6-4 with TRBJ2-1; 10 bases are a match to TRBD1. This CDR3 spans 16 amino acids. The ends lost 2 bases at V and 2 bases at J; junction bases unmatched: 3. Germline CDR1 and CDR2: MRHNA and SNTAGT. In DNA form, the CDR3 reads TGTGCCAGCAGTGACGGGACAGGGGAGGCCTACAATGAGCAGTTCTTC. As protein: CASSDGTGEAYNEQFF.

This clone was detected a few times. The gene calls are TRBV6-5 and TRBJ1-1; D unresolved. V was trimmed by 0 bases and J by 6 bases, leaving 11 bases between them. The CDR3 covers 14 residues. Per germline, CDR1 MNHEY and CDR2 SVGAGI. The CDR3: CASSYSYRGSEAFF. CDR3 coding DNA: TGTGCCAGCAGTTACTCGTACCGGGGATCTGAAGCTTTCTTT.

The chain has TRBV5-1 and TRBJ2-2; tentative D call: TRBD1 (6 bases). The CDR3 extends over 17 amino acids. V lost 4 bases to trimming and J lost 2 bases, with 18 bases between them. CDR1 and CDR2 (germline): SGHRS, YFSETQ. The DNA for the CDR3 is TGCGCCAGCAGCCCGTCCGGGACAAACCCTAACACCGGGGAGCTGTTTTTT. Translating it yields CASSPSGTNPNTGELFF.

The chain uses TRBV27 and TRBJ1-2; D gene ambiguous. V was cut by 5 bases and J by 4 bases, with 11 bases left in between. This CDR3 comprises 13 residues. Germline loops: CDR1 MNHEY, CDR2 SMNVEV (reference sequence). CDR3 loop: CASSPRESYGYTF. Written as DNA, the CDR3 is TGTGCCAGCAGTCCTCGGGAGAGCTATGGCTACACCTTC.

Only a few counts were recorded for this clone. V usage is TRBV5-1 and J usage is TRBJ2-3; D ambiguous. Germline CDR1 reads SGHRS; CDR2 reads YFSETQ. With 0 bases removed from V and 0 bases from J, the gap between germline ends came to 11 bases. The CDR3 runs 16 residues. DNA for the CDR3: TGCGCCAGCAGCTTGGTAGTAGCCCCTAGCACAGATACGCAGTATTTT. It codes for CASSLVVAPSTDTQYF.

Turning to this clone: One junction end disagrees with the germline gene, perhaps due to a read error. The chain recombines TRBV29-1 with TRBJ2-1; D not resolved. The CDR3 runs to 13 residues. CDR1 and CDR2 (germline): SQVTM, ANQGSEA. Here the CDR3 reads CSAEESDYNEQFF. CDR3 in DNA: TGCAGCGCTGAAGAGAGTGATTACAATGAGCAGTTCTTC.

This clone was observed a few times. The chain joins TRBV13 to TRBJ2-1, with D maybe TRBD1 (5 bases). This CDR3 comprises 15 residues. Deletions cut 5 bases from V and 7 bases from J, with 18 bases between. The germline CDR1 and CDR2 sequences are PRHDT and FYEKMQ (reference sequence). The DNA for the CDR3 is TGTGCCAGCAGCGGTAGGGGTAACGCTCGGAATGAGCAGTTCTTC. Translating it yields CASSGRGNARNEQFF.

The chain has TRBV27 and TRBJ2-2, with 9 bases identical to TRBD1. CDR3 length: 15 residues. V was pared by 5 bases and J by 3 bases, with 4 bases of the junction left unmatched. Germline V lookup: CDR1 MNHEY, CDR2 SMNVEV (reference sequence). In DNA form, the CDR3 reads TGTGCCAGCAGTCCCGGGGACAGGGACACCGGGGAGCTGTTTTTT. Residues: CASSPGDRDTGELFF.

The V gene is TRBV19, the J gene TRBJ1-1; D may be TRBD1 (5 bases). Germline CDR1 reads LNHDA; CDR2 reads SQIVND (reference sequence). Trimming took 3 bases from V and 1 from J, leaving 9 bases between them. This CDR3 has 14 amino acids. The CDR3 DNA sequence: TGTGCCAGTAGTATCCAGGGAAGGAACACTGAAGCTTTCTTT. This translates into CASSIQGRNTEAFF.

The V gene is TRBV11-2, the J gene TRBJ1-2; 7 positions match TRBD1. The V gene's germline CDR1 is SGHAT and CDR2 FQNNGV. V shed 3 bases and J 3 bases; nucleotides not matched to a gene: 10. The CDR3 totals 16 residues. CDR3 in DNA: TGTGCCAGCAGCTTCTACGACAGGGAAAAAGACTATGGCTACACCTTC. It translates to CASSFYDREKDYGYTF.

The chain joins TRBV6-5 to TRBJ1-2, with D hard to call. The germline V gene has CDR1 MNHEY and CDR2 SVGAGI. V shed 5 bases and J shed 2 bases, with 3 bases lying between them. This CDR3 has 11 amino acids. The CDR3 protein is CASSGNYGYTF. CDR3 in DNA: TGTGCCAGCAGTGGCAACTATGGCTACACCTTC.

V is TRBV5-6 and J is TRBJ1-5; tentatively, D is TRBD1 (6 bases). Trimming shortened V by 0 bases and J by 6 bases, and 10 bases separated the two germline ends. CDR3 length: 14 residues. The germline V gene has CDR1 SGHDT and CDR2 YYEEEE. The CDR3: CASSLEGGGQPQHF. DNA of the CDR3: TGTGCCAGCAGCTTGGAGGGGGGGGGTCAGCCCCAGCATTTT.

The gene calls are TRBV7-9 and TRBJ1-5; TRBD1 might be the D (5 bases). The germline V gene encodes CDR1 SEHNR and CDR2 FQNEAQ (reference sequence). Between the trimmed V and J ends, which lost 5 bases and 7 bases, there was a span of 21 bases. The CDR3 loop spans 16 amino acids. Here the CDR3 reads CASSPLGTSGVQPQHF. As DNA, the CDR3 is TGTGCCAGCAGCCCATTGGGGACCTCGGGAGTCCAGCCCCAGCATTTT.

In its sample, this clone was seen a few times. The CDR3, as DNA: TGTGCCAGCAGCTTAGAATCGGGGGAGCAGTTCTTC. Its protein product is CASSLESGEQFF. V is TRBV7-3 and J is TRBJ2-1; possible D gene TRBD2, 5 bases. CDR3 size: 12 residues. V was pared by 2 bases and J by 10 bases, with 9 bases between. Germline CDR1 and CDR2: SGHTA and FQGTGA.

The J gene is TRBJ1-2, the V gene TRBV29-1; D uncertain. Trimming removed 5 bases at V and 0 bases at J, with 13 bases between. The CDR3 runs to 14 residues. Germline V lookup: CDR1 SQVTM, CDR2 ANQGSEA. This CDR3 reads CSVPLGGSNYGYTF. In DNA, the CDR3 is TGCAGCGTTCCTCTGGGAGGGTCTAACTATGGCTACACCTTC.

The chain uses TRBV7-3 and TRBJ1-1; TRBD1 matches at 7 bases. The CDR3 loop spans 14 amino acids. The V and J ends lost 4 bases and 4 bases, in that order; junction bases with no gene match: 6. In germline, CDR1 is SGHTA, CDR2 FQGTGA. For the CDR3, the DNA is TGTGCCAGCAGCTCGAGACAGGGCCTCACTGAAGCTTTCTTT. Its protein product is CASSSRQGLTEAFF.

This sequence joins TRBV5-1 and TRBJ1-2; D is undetermined. With 0 bases removed from V and 4 bases from J, the gap between germline ends came to 16 bases. The CDR3 consists of 16 residues. Germline V gene lookup returns CDR1 SGHRS and CDR2 YFSETQ. Written as DNA, the CDR3 is TGCGCCAGCAGCTTGGACACTGTCTCTAGGTCCTATGGCTACACCTTC. This gives the protein CASSLDTVSRSYGYTF.